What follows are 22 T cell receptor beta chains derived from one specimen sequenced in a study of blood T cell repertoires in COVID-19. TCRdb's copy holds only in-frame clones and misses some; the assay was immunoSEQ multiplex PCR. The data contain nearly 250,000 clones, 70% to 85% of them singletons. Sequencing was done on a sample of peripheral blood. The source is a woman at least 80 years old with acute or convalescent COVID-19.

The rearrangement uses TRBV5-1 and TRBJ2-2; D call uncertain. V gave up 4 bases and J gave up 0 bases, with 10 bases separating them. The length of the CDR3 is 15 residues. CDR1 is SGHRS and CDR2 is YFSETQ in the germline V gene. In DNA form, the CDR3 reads TGCGCCAGCAGCACAATATCAACGAACACCGGGGAGCTGTTTTTT. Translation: CASSTISTNTGELFF.

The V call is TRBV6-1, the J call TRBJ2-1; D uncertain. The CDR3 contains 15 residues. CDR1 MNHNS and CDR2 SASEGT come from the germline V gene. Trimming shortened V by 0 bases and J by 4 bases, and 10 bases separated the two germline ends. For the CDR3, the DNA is TGTGCCAGCAGTGAAGCGGTGGGCCAATACAATGAGCAGTTCTTC. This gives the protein CASSEAVGQYNEQFF.

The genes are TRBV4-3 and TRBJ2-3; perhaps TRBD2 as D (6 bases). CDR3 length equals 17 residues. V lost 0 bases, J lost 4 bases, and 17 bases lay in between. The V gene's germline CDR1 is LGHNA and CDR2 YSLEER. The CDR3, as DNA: TGCGCCAGCAGCCAAGATGGGCCGGGAGAGGGAGCAGATACGCAGTATTTT. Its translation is CASSQDGPGEGADTQYF.

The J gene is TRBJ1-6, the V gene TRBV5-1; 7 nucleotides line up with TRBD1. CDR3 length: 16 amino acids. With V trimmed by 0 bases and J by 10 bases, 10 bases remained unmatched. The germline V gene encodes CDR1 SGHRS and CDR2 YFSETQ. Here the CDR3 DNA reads TGCGCCAGCAGCTTGGCTTACAGGGGCCTAGGGTCACCCCTCCACTTT. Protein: CASSLAYRGLGSPLHF.

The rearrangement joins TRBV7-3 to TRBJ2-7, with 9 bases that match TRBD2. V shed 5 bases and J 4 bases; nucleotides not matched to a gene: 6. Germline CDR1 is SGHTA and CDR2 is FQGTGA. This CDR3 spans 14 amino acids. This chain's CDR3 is CASSPAGGGYEQYF. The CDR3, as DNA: TGTGCCAGCAGCCCAGCGGGAGGTGGTTACGAGCAGTACTTC.

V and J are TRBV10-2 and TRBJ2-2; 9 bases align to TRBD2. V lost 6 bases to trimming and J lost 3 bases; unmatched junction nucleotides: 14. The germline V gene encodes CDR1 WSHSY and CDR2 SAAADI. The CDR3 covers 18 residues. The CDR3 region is CASRGGQSSGRHTGELFF. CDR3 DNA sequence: TGCGCCAGCAGGGGGGGACAGTCGAGCGGGAGGCACACCGGGGAGCTGTTTTTT.

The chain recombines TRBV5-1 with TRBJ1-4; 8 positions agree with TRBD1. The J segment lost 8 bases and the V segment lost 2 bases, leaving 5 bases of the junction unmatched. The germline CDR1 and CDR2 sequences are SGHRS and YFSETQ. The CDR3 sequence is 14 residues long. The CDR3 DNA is TGCGCCAGCAGCTTCCAGGGGGCTTCCGAAAAACTGTTTTTT. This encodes CASSFQGASEKLFF.

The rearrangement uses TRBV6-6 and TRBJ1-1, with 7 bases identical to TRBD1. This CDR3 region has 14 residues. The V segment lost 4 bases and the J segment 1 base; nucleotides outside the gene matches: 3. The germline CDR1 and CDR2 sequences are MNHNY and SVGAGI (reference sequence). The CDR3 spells CASSLGDRNTEAFF. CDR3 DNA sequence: TGTGCCAGCAGTTTAGGGGACAGGAACACTGAAGCTTTCTTT.

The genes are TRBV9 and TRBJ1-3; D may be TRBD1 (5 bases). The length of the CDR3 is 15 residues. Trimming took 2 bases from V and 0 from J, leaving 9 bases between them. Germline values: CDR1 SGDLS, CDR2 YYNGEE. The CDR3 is CASSVDTNSGNTIYF. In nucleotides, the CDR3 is TGTGCCAGCAGCGTGGACACCAACTCTGGAAACACCATATATTTT.

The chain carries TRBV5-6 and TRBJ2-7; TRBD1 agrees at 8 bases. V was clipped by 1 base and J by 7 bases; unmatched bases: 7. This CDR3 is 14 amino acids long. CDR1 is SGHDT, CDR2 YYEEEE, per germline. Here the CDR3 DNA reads TGTGCCAGCAGCTTGTTACAGGGGGTATGGGAGCAGTACTTC. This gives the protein CASSLLQGVWEQYF.

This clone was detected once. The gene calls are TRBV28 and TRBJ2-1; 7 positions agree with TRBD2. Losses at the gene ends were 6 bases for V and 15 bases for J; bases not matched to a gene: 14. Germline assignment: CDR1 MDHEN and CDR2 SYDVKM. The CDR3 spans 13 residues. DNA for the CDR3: TGTGCCAGCAGACCCGCGGGGGTGGAAGTCCGGTTCTTC. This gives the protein CASRPAGVEVRFF.

In DNA form, the CDR3 reads TGTGCCAGCAGCTTTCTAACCACCTACGAGCAGTACTTC. This sequence encodes CASSFLTTYEQYF. The chain uses TRBV5-8 and TRBJ2-7; D is unclear. CDR3 length: 13 residues. Germline V gives CDR1 SGHTS, CDR2 YDEGEE. Trimming took off 2 bases at V and 2 bases at J, with 8 bases between the two ends. The entire variable domain, with the rest obtained from reference TRBV5-8 and TRBJ2-7, is as follows: EAGVTQSPTHLIKTRGQQATLRCSPISGHTSVYWYQQALGLGLQFLLWYDEGEERNRGNFPPRFSGRQFPNYSSELNVNALELEDSALYLCASSFLTTYEQYFGPGTRLTVT.

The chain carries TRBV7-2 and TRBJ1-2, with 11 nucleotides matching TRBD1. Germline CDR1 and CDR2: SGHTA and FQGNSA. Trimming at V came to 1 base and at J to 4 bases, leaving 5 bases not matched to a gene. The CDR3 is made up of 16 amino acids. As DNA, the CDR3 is TGTGCCAGCAGCTTAGAAGGGACAGGGGGAATCTATGGCTACACCTTC. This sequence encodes CASSLEGTGGIYGYTF.

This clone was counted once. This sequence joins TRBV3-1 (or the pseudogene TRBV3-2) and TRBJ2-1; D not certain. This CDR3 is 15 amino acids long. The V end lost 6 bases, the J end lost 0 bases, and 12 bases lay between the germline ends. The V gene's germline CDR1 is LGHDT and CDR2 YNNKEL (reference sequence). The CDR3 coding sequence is TGTGCCAGCAGTCTATCAACCCTCTCCTACAATGAGCAGTTCTTC. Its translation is CASSLSTLSYNEQFF.

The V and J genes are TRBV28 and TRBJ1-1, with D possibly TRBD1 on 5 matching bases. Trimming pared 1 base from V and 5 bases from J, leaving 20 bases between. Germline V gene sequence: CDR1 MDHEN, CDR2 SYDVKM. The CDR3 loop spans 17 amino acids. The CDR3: CASSLYSGRGRDTEAFF. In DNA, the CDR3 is TGTGCCAGCAGTTTATACAGTGGCCGGGGGAGGGATACTGAAGCTTTCTTT. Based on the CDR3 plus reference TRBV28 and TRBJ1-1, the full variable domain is DVKVTQSSRYLVKRTGEKVFLECVQDMDHENMFWYRQDPGLGLRLIYFSYDVKMKEKGDIPEGYSVSREKKERFSLILESASTNQTSMYLCASSLYSGRGRDTEAFFGQGTRLTVV.

The CDR3 DNA sequence: TGTGCCAGCGGTAGCGGGGTGGGACCCCCCAATGAGCAGTTCTTC. Protein product: CASGSGVGPPNEQFF. This chain joins TRBV9 and TRBJ2-1; 8 bases are a match to TRBD2. The CDR3 runs to 15 residues. The J segment lost 6 bases and the V segment lost 7 bases, leaving 12 bases of the junction unmatched. Germline-derived CDR1 and CDR2 are SGDLS and YYNGEE.

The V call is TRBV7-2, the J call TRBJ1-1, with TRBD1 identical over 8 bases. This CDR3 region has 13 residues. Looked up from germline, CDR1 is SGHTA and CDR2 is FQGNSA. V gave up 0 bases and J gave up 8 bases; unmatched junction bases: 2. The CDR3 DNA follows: TGTGCCAGCAGCTTAGCCCGGGACAGGGAAGCTTTCTTT. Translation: CASSLARDREAFF.

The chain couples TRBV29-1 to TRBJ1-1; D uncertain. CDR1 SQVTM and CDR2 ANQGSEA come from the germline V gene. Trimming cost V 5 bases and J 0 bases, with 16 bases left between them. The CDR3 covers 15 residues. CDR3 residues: CSVCMSSRLNTEAFF. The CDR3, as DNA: TGCAGCGTTTGCATGTCGAGTCGTTTGAACACTGAAGCTTTCTTT. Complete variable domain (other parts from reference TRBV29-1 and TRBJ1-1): SAVISQKPSRDICQRGTSLTIQCQVDSQVTMMFWYRQQPGQSLTLIATANQGSEATYESGFVIDKFPISRPNLTFSTLTVSNMSPEDSSIYLCSVCMSSRLNTEAFFGQGTRLTVV.

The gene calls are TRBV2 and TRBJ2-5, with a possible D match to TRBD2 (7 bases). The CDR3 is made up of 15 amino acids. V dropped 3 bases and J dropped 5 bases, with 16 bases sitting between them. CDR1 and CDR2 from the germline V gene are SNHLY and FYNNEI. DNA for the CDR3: TGTGCCAGCAGTGACGTCGGGGGGCGCGACGAGACCCAGTACTTC. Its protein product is CASSDVGGRDETQYF. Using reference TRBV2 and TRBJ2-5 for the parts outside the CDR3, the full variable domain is EPEVTQTPSHQVTQMGQEVILRCVPISNHLYFYWYRQILGQKVEFLVSFYNNEISEKSEIFDDQFSVERPDGSNFTLKIRSTKLEDSAMYFCASSDVGGRDETQYFGPGTRLLVL.

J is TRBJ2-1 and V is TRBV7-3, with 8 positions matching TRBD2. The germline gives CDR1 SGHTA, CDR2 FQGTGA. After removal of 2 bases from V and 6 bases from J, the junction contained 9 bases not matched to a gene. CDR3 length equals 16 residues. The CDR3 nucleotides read TGTGCCAGCAGCTTATACGGGGGGGCCGGTATCAATGAGCAGTTCTTC. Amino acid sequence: CASSLYGGAGINEQFF.

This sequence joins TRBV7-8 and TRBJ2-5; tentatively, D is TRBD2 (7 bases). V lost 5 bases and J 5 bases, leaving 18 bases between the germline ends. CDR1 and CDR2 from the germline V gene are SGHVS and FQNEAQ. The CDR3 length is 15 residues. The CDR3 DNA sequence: TGTGCCAGCAGCCCTTTCGGCGGGGGCGCGGAGACCCAGTACTTC. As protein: CASSPFGGGAETQYF.

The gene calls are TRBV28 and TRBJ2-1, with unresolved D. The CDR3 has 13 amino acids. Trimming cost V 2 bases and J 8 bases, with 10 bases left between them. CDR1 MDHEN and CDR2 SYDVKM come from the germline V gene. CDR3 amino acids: CASSLPPLYEQFF. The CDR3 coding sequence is TGTGCCAGCAGTTTACCCCCGTTGTATGAGCAGTTCTTC. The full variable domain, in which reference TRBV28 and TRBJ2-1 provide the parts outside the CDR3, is DVKVTQSSRYLVKRTGEKVFLECVQDMDHENMFWYRQDPGLGLRLIYFSYDVKMKEKGDIPEGYSVSREKKERFSLILESASTNQTSMYLCASSLPPLYEQFFGPGTRLTVL.